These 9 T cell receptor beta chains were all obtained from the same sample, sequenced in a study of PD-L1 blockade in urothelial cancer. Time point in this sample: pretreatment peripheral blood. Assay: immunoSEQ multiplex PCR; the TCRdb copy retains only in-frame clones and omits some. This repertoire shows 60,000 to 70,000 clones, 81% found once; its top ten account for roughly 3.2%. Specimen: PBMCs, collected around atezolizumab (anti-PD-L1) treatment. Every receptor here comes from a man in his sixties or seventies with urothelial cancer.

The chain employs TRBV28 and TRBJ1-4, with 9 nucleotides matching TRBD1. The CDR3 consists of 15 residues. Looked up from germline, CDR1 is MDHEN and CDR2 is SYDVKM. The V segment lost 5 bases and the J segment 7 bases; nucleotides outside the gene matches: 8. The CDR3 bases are TGTGCCAGCAGTCAAAACAGGGGGCCCAGTGAAAAACTGTTTTTT. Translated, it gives CASSQNRGPSEKLFF.

CDR3 residues: CASRIAENTDTQYF. As DNA, the CDR3 is TGTGCCAGCAGAATAGCGGAGAACACAGATACGCAGTATTTT. V gene TRBV2 combines with J gene TRBJ2-3; perhaps TRBD2 as D (6 bases). Trimming cost V 6 bases and J 2 bases, with 12 bases left between them. The CDR3 is made up of 14 amino acids. Per germline, CDR1 SNHLY and CDR2 FYNNEI.

CDR3 amino acids: CASSADRGLNEQFF. The CDR3, as DNA: TGTGCCAGCAGTGCTGACAGGGGGCTAAATGAGCAGTTCTTC. The rearrangement joins TRBV2 to TRBJ2-1, with 10 positions matching TRBD1. This CDR3 region has 14 residues. The trim removed 4 bases at V and 7 bases at J, leaving 4 bases unmatched. Germline V gives CDR1 SNHLY, CDR2 FYNNEI.

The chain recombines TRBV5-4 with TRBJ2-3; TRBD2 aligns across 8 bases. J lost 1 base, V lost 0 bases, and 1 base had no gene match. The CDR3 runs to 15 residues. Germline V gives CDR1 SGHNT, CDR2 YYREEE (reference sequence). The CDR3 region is CASSLAGGGTDTQYF. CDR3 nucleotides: TGTGCCAGCAGCTTGGCGGGAGGGGGCACAGATACGCAGTATTTT.

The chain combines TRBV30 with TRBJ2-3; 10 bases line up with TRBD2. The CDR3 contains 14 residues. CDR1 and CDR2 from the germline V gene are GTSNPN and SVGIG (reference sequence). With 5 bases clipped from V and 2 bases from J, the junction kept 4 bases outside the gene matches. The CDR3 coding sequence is TGTGCCTGGGTTAGCGGGAGGATCACAGATACGCAGTATTTT. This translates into CAWVSGRITDTQYF.

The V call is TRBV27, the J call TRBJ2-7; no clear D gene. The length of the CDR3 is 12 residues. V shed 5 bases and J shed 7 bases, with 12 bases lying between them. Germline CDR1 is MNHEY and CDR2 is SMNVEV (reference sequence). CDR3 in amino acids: CASSPGLREQYF. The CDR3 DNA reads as TGTGCCAGCAGTCCTGGGTTGCGGGAGCAGTACTTC.

Here the CDR3 DNA reads TGTGCCTGGAGTGCCGGGCTGGGAGCGGACAGGGTAGGACAGCCCCAGCATTTT. Its translation: CAWSAGLGADRVGQPQHF. The chain recombines TRBV30 with TRBJ1-5; TRBD1 matches 8 bases. V was pared by 1 base and J by 7 bases, with 18 bases of the junction left unmatched. Per germline, CDR1 GTSNPN and CDR2 SVGIG (reference sequence). This CDR3 has 18 residues.

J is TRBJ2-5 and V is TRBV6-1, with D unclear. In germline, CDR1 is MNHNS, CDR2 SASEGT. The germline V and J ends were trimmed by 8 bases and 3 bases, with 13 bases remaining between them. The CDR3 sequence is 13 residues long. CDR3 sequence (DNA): TGTGCCAGCCGCGGTGTCCCAAAAGAGACCCAGTACTTC. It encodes CASRGVPKETQYF.

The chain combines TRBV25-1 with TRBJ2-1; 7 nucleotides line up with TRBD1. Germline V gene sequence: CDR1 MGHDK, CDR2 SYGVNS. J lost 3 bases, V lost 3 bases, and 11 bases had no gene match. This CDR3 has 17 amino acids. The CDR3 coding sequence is TGTGCCAGCAGTGACCCACGACAGGGAGCTATCTACAATGAGCAGTTCTTC. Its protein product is CASSDPRQGAIYNEQFF.